This entry is about one TCR beta chain. This sample is part of a study of T cell responses to AZD1222 COVID-19 vaccine. V was pared by 5 bases and J by 3 bases, with 14 bases between. Per the germline V gene, CDR1 is MNHEY and CDR2 is SVGAGI. The CDR3 covers 14 residues. The protocol was immunoSEQ multiplex PCR, while the TCRdb copy is restricted to in-frame clones and leaves out a portion. This table holds around 140,000 clones, 93% found once. The chain couples TRBV6-5 to TRBJ2-7; D remains unclear. The sample was peripheral blood, taken on day 0 of AZD1222 vaccination. This clonotype was sampled from an adult in good health. The CDR3 nucleotides are TGTGCCAGCAGTCCCGAGCATGCTGGCTACGAGCAGTACTTC. Its protein is CASSPEHAGYEQYF.